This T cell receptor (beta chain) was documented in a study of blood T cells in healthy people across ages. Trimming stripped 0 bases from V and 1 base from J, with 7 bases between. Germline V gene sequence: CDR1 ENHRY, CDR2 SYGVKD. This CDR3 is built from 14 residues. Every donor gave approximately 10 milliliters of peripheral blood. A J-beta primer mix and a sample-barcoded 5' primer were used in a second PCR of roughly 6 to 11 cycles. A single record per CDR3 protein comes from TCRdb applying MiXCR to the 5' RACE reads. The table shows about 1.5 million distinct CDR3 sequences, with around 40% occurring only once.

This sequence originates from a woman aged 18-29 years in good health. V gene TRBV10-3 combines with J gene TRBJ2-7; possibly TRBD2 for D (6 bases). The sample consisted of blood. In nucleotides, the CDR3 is TGTGCCATCAGTGAGTCCGGGACTTCCTACGAGCAGTACTTC. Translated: CAISESGTSYEQYF.